This TCR beta chain was recorded in a study of cytomegalovirus exposure and HLA in healthy donors. With 5 bases clipped from V and 8 bases from J, the junction kept 5 bases outside the gene matches. CDR3 length: 14 residues. Germline values: CDR1 SEHNR, CDR2 FQNEAQ (reference sequence). Primers included in the PCR were 60 Vbeta and 13 Jbeta primers. Using immunoSEQ multiplex PCR, the repertoire was profiled, and TCRdb retains in-frame clones only, with some absent. In the table there are tens of thousands of clones, around 70% of which are singletons. This clonotype was obtained from a young woman in good health and CMV-seropositive. The sample consisted of PBMCs. This rearrangement joins TRBV7-9 to TRBJ2-1; 11 bases map to TRBD1. CDR3 coding DNA: TGTGCCAGCAGCCCCTGGACAGGGGGCGATGAGCAGTTCTTC. Translating it yields CASSPWTGGDEQFF.